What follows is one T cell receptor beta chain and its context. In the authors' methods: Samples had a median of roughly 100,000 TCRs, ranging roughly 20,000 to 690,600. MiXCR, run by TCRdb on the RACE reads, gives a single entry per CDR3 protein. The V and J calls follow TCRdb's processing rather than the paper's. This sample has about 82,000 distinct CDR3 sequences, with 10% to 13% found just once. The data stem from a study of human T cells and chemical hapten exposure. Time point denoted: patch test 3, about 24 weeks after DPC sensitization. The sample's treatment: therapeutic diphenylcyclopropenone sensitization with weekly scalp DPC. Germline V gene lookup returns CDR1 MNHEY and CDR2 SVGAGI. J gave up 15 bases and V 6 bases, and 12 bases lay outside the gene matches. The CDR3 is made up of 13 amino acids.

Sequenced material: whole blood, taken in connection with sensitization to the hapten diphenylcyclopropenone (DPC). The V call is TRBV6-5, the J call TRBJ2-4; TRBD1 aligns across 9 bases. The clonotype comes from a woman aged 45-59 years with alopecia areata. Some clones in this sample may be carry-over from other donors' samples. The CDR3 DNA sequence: TGTGCCAGCAGGAGTTCGGACAGGGGTTCGGGGTACTTC. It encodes CASRSSDRGSGYF.